The sample holds one count of the clone carrying this T cell receptor (beta chain). The antigen remains undetermined. The V gene end was trimmed by 6 bases and the J gene end by 0 bases; junction bases not matched to a gene: 13. The CDR3 extends over 19 amino acids. The record originates from a study of T-cell memory formation after mild COVID-19. Study as a whole: Largely donor-specific TCR clusters were found.

5'RACE primed from the constant segment yielded TCR alpha and TCR beta cDNA libraries bearing sample barcodes and UMIs. In TCRdb, the 5' RACE reads were re-called with MiXCR into one record per CDR3 protein. The sample lists fewer than 150,000 distinct CDR3 sequences; 11% to 15% were seen once. Study findings and constraints: Chiefly within CM and EM were the contracting CD4+ clones; CD8+ ones were within EMRA. Cross-reactive memory apparently joined, as some responding clones appeared in pre-infection memory.

The material sequenced was PBMCs or a T cell subset sorted from them (not recorded which). This rearrangement joins TRBV12-3 or TRBV12-4 to TRBJ2-7; 14 bases map to TRBD2. This TCR was sampled from an adult woman who had mild COVID-19 (a few samples of this study predate the infection). Cell type and time point are not known. This CDR3 is CASRPGAGTSGGPSYEQYF. Here the CDR3 DNA reads TGTGCCAGCAGGCCAGGGGCCGGGACTAGCGGGGGCCCCTCCTACGAGCAGTACTTC.